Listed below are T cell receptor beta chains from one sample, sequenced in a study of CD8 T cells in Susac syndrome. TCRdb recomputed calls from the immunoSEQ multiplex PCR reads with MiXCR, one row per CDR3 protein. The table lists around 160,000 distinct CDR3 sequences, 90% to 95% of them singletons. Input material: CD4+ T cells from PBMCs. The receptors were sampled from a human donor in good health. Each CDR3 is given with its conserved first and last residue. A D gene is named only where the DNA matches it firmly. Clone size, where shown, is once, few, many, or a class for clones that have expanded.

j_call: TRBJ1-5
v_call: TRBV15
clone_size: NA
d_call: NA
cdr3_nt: TGTGCCACCAGCAGAGACGGGGGGGCTTACAATCAGCCCCAGCATTTT
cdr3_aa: CATSRDGGAYNQPQHF

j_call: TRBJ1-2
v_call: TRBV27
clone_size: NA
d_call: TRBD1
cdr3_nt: TGTGCCAGCAGGCCCCGGGACAGGGGGCGCGGACCCTATGGCTACACCTTC
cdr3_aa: CASRPRDRGRGPYGYTF

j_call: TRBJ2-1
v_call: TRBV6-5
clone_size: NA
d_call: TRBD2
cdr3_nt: TGTGCCAGCAGTTACTCGGGACGGGAGGTCGATGAGCAGTTCTTC
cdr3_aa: CASSYSGREVDEQFF

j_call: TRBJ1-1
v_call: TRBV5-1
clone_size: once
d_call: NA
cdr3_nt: TGCGCCAGCAGCTTGTCCTCGGGGGGAAAAACTGAAGCTTTCTTT
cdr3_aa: CASSLSSGGKTEAFF

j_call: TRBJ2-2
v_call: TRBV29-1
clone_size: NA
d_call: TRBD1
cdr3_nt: TGCAGCGTTTTCCGACAGGGGGCTTTGGGGGAGCTGTTTTTT
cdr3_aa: CSVFRQGALGELFF

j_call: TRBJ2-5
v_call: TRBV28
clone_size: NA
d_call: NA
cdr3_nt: TGTGCCAGCACCCCCTTTCGGCGGGGCCAAGAGACCCAGTACTTC
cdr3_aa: CASTPFRRGQETQYF

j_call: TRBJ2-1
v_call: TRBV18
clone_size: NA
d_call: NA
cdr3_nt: TGTGCCAGCTCACCACCATCCGGGAACTCCTACAATGAGCAGTTCTTC
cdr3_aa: CASSPPSGNSYNEQFF

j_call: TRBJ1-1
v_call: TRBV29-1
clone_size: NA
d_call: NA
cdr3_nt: TGCAGCGTTGAATGGCGGGGTAGGTGGGACACTGAAGCTTTCTTT
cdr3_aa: CSVEWRGRWDTEAFF

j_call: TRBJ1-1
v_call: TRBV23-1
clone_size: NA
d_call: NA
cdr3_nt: TGCGCCAGCAGTCAATCCGCAGGGGTGAACACTGAAGCTTTCTTT
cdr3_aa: CASSQSAGVNTEAFF

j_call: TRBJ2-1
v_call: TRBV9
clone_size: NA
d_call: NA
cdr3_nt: TGTGCCAGCAGCGATCCGGGCCACATCTACAATGAGCAGTTCTTC
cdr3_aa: CASSDPGHIYNEQFF

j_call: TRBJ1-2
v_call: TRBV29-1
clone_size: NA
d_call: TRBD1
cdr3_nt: TGCAGCGTTGCGGGACAGGGCTTTAACTATGGCTACACCTTC
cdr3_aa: CSVAGQGFNYGYTF

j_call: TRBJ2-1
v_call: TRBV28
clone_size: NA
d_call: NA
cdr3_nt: TGTGCCAGCAGTGTGGAGGAGCAGTTCTTC
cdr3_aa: CASSVEEQFF

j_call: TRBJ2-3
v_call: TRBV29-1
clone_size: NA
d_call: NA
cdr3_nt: TGCAGCGTCCGGCACAGAGTCAGCACAGATACGCAGTATTTT
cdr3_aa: CSVRHRVSTDTQYF

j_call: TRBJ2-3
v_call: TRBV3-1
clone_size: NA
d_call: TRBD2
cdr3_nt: TGTGCCAGCAGCCCTAGGCGGACTAGCGGACCAGATACGCAGTATTTT
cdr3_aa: CASSPRRTSGPDTQYF

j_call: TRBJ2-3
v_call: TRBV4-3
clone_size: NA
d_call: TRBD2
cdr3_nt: TGCGCCAGCAGCCAAGATCCAATCCGTGCTAGCGGGGGGGAGGATACGCAGTATTTT
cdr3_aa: CASSQDPIRASGGEDTQYF

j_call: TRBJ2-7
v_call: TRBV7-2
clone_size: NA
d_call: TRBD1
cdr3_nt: TGTGCCAGCAGCATTGGACAGGGACGGAACGAGCAGTACTTC
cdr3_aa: CASSIGQGRNEQYF

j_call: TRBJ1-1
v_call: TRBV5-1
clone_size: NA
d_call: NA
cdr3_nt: TGCGCCAGCAGCTTCGTAGACACGGGCACTGAAGCTTTCTTT
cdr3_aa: CASSFVDTGTEAFF

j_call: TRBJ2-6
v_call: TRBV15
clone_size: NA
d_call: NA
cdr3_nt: TGTGCCACCAGCAGAGACAGGGTTGGGGCCAACGTCCTGACTTTC
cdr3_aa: CATSRDRVGANVLTF

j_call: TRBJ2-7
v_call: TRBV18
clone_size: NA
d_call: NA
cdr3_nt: TGTGCCAGCTCGCCAAGTGGGGGTACCTCCTACGAGCAGTACTTC
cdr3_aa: CASSPSGGTSYEQYF

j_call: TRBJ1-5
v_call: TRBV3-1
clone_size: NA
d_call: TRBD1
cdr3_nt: TGTGCCAGCAGCCAGGCGGACAGGGTAGGGAGTCAGCCCCAGCATTTT
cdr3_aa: CASSQADRVGSQPQHF

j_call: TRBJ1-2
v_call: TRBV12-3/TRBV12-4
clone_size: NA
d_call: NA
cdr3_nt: TGTGCCAGCAGTTTGAAATATGGCTACACCTTC
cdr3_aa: CASSLKYGYTF

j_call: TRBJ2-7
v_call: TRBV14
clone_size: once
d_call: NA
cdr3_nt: TGTGCCAGCAGCCAAGACGCGGGCTTAGGCCTCCAGCAGTACTTC
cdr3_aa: CASSQDAGLGLQQYF

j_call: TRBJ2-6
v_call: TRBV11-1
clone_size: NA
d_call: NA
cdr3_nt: TGTGCCAGCAGCTTAGCCCCAGGTCCAGACGTCCTGACTTTC
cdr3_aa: CASSLAPGPDVLTF

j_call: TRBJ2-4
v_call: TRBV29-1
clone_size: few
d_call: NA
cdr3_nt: TGCAGCGTTGAATTGGTTCCCAAAAACATTCAGTACTTC
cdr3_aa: CSVELVPKNIQYF

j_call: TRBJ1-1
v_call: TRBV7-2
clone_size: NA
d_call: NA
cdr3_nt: TGTGCCAGCAGCTTAGCTCGGGGATTGAACACTGAAGCTTTCTTT
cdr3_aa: CASSLARGLNTEAFF

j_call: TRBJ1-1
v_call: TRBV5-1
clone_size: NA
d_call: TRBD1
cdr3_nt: TGCGCCAGCGCCCGGGACAGGGGCGGCACTGAAGCTTTCTTT
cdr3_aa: CASARDRGGTEAFF

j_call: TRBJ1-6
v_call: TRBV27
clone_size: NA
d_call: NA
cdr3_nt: TGTGCCAGCCTCACGTGGGGGGCCCGGACCCTCCACTTT
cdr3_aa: CASLTWGARTLHF

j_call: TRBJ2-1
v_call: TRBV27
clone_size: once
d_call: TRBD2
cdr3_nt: TGTGCCAGCAGTTTATTCCGGACTAGCGGACCCCGCTCCTACAATGAGCAGTTCTTC
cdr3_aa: CASSLFRTSGPRSYNEQFF

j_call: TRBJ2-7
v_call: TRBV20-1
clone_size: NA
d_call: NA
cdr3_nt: TGCAGTGCTAGAGCCGCGTCACTCCAATCGTACGAGCAGTACTTC
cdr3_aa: CSARAASLQSYEQYF

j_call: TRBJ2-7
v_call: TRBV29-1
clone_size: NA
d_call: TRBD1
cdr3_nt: TGCAGCGCTGGACAGGGGGCAAAGGGCGAGCAGTACTTC
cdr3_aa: CSAGQGAKGEQYF

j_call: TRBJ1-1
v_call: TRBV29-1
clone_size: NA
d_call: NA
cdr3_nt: TGCAGCGTTGGACATAACCGGGGCTGGCGCAACATGAACACTGAAGCTTTCTTT
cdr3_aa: CSVGHNRGWRNMNTEAFF

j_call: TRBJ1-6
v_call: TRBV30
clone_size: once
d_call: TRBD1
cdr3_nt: TGTGCCTGGAGTGGAATGTCAGGGGGATGGTCACCCCTCCACTTT
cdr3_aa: CAWSGMSGGWSPLHF

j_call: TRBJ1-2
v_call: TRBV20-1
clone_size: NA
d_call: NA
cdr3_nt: TGCAGTGCTAGAGTTACAGGGAGAATTGGCTACACCTTC
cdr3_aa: CSARVTGRIGYTF

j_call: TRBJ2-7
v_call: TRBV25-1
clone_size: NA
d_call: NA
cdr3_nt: TGTGCCAGCAGTGTCGGACTCGCAGGCGAGCAGTACTTC
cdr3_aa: CASSVGLAGEQYF

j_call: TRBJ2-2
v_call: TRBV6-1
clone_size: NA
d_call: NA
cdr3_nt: TGTGCCAGCAAGCCCCCGGCGAACACCGGGGAGCTGTTTTTT
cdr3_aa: CASKPPANTGELFF

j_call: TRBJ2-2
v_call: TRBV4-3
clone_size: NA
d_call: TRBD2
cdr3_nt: TGCGCCAGCAGCCAATCTTTAGCGGGGGGCACCGGGGAGCTGTTTTTT
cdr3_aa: CASSQSLAGGTGELFF

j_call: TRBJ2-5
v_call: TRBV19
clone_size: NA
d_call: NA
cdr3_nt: TGTGCCAGTAGTCCCCGAGGAGGGGGGCAAGAGACCCAGTACTTC
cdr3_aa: CASSPRGGGQETQYF

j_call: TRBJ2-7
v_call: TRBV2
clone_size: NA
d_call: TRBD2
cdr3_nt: TGTGCCAGCAGGGTTGGACTAGCGGGGTCGTCGGGCGAGCAGTACTTC
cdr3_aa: CASRVGLAGSSGEQYF

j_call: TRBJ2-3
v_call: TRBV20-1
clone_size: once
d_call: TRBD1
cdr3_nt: TGCAGTGCTAGTGACAGGGGGCGATTTAGCACAGATACGCAGTATTTT
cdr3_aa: CSASDRGRFSTDTQYF

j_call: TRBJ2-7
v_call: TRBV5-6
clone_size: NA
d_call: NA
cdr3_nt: TGTGCCAGCAGCTTGTTTTCGAGACTGGCTTCCTACGAGCAGTACTTC
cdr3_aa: CASSLFSRLASYEQYF

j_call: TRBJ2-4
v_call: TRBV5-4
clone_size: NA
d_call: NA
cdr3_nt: TGTGCCAGCAGGAGGACTGGGGATGGCATTCAGTACTTC
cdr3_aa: CASRRTGDGIQYF